The clone carrying this T cell receptor beta chain occurred a few times. The sample belongs to a study of blood T cells in healthy people across ages. The authors ran a second PCR of roughly 6 to 11 cycles using a sample-barcoded 5' primer and a J-beta primer mix. TCRdb reprocessed the 5' RACE reads with MiXCR, giving one entry per CDR3 protein. Seen here are some 1.5 million distinct CDR3 sequences, approximately 43% observed once, and the top ten hold just over 4%. Germline V CDR1 and CDR2: MNHEY, SMNVEV (reference sequence). The CDR3 is made up of 13 amino acids. The chain combines TRBV27 with TRBJ2-5; D tentatively fits TRBD1 or TRBD2 (5 bases each). The J call is in doubt because the DNA end fits TRBJ2-7 better. The receptor was isolated from a woman between 18 and 29 years old in good health. Material for sequencing was blood. The chain's CDR3 is CASSVNGADEQYF. CDR3 DNA: TGTGCCAGCAGTGTTAACGGGGCGGACGAGCAGTACTTC.